These T cell receptor beta chains were read from a single sample in a study of identifying expanded T cells in peripheral blood. Data came from immunoSEQ multiplex PCR; TCRdb stores just in-frame clones and leaves some out. The sample contains approximately 130,000 clones, more than 75% of which appear only once. The sequencing sample was made of blood. The source of these receptors is a person aged 18 to 69 in good health. Each CDR3 is given with its conserved first and last residue.

TRBV19	CASGGGQPQHF
TRBV11-3	CASSSPGTGMNTEAFF
TRBV10-3	CAITRDRGTDTQYF
TRBV5-1	CASSLGGVNEKLFF
TRBV15	CATSRDNRPRGTEAFF
TRBV28	CASSSSSEKLFF
TRBV2	CASSRDTNTEAFF
TRBV6-5	CASSYSGDQPQHF
TRBV7-9	CASSLLGKVPQHF
TRBV18	CASSPPTGGYGGDIYGYTF
TRBV11-2	CASSSGLANTGELFF
TRBV4-3	CASSQDFSRQPNTEAFF
TRBV6-1	CASSPGAYEQYF
TRBV18	CASSPSREYEQYF
TRBV19	CASSTGTGYEQYF
TRBV6-5	CASSYGSLAYEQYF
TRBV11-3	CASSLVLAGGSYNEQFF
TRBV5-5	CASSLDFDRLYGYTF
TRBV7-9	CASDSGDYEQYF
TRBV7-4	CATTGPPTHSGTGGVAAFF
TRBV28	CASSFNAVTEAFF
TRBV29-1	CSVEGSRDRAYNEQFF
TRBV6-5	CASRYNRGHEQYF
TRBV30	CAWRSLWDLSGTDVSTDTQYF
TRBV9	CASSVDSYNEQFF
TRBV19	CASSRAGTTIF
TRBV7-2	CASSLGQSAYEQYF
TRBV6-6	CASRKGQGVDEQYF
TRBV2	CATKDWGTGAETQYF
TRBV6-5	CASSPVQGVEKLFF
TRBV5-4	CASSLVGGKKEQYF
TRBV7-9	CASSHPKGFTYSNQPQHF
TRBV5-1	CASSPWTISGNTIYF
TRBV4-3	CASSPSASGGFISYEQYF
TRBV5-1	CASSYEVGLNYEQYF
TRBV6-5	CASSYSKGMAYEQYF
TRBV11-1	CASSLLPTAQNTEAFF
TRBV6-5	CASQTTGTGEAFF
TRBV7-9	CASSLSLNTEAFF
TRBV7-8	CASSLGLLAEETQYF
TRBV4-1	CASSLNRGGLYGYTF
TRBV5-1	CASSLNYEQYF
TRBV14	CASSQSQVTEAFF
TRBV9	CASSVGGGPGEKLFF
TRBV6-4	CASRQGAEAFF
TRBV7-9	CASSYSGGAYLETQYF
TRBV6-5	CASSPTTYNEQFF
TRBV11-3	CASSRTFSPGSEQYF
TRBV5-5	CASSLGGSQNSPLHF
TRBV5-4	CASRPAGTGGPLEAFF
TRBV19	CASSIMGGLNTEAFF
TRBV12-2	CASRLALRPKTYEQYF
TRBV2	CASSEDQTGANVLTF
TRBV13	CASSTRGGNTEAFF
TRBV19	CASSIKGGNQPQHF
TRBV6-5	CASSYSSGGADEQFF
TRBV11-2	CASSSYRARTQYF
TRBV6-5	CASRLERVPGELFF
TRBV6-5	CASGTGTAYEQYF